Sequencing of this T cell receptor beta chain was carried out in a study of blood T cell repertoires in COVID-19 (dated by TCRdb to 2018 to 2020). For the wider study: Samples from collaborators originated in the United States, Italy and Spain and spanned both the acute and convalescent phases of COVID-19. The material from the prospective study consisted of cDNA or gDNA derived from T cells, B-cell-depleted T cells, or PBMCs. The dataset comprised deeply sampled blood TCRbeta repertoires from subjects exposed to, actively infected with, or recovered from COVID-19. The repertoires were released in a freely available public database intended as a resource for research on the immune response to SARS-CoV-2. The samples were drawn from two sources: the first 160 participants of the ongoing ImmuneRACE study, and over 1,000 subjects contributed by 6 global collaborators. Nearly every sample came with metadata listing a de-identified subject ID, COVID-19 status, age in years and sex. Where available, HLA class I and class II types were obtained from metadata supplied by the sample provider rather than from assay-based typing. Broad study findings and their caveats: How much clinical and demographic metadata was included differed by source and by participant, and the metadata was provided uncurated.

Comment on this clone: Its target antigen remains unknown. No clone much larger than this one lies a single base away; base qualities are absent.

The immunoSEQ Assay, a bias-controlled multiplex PCR, was used to amplify TCRbeta CDR3 regions from genomic DNA. The authors' analysis ran thus. Within the assay, amplification of reference gene primers was used to estimate how many nucleated cells each sample contained. Sequence reads were collapsed and filtered to measure the absolute abundance of every unique TCRbeta CDR3 rearrangement. For each sample, productive Simpson clonality was calculated by taking the square root of Simpson's diversity index across productive rearrangements. TCRdb mirrors the immuneACCESS table, restricted to in-frame sequences. Some clones are absent from its copies; in checked studies, under half trace to an unresolved V gene, and the reason for the others is unknown. Clonal size and the V and J genes are those of that table, whereas D and trimming came from the DNA. This sample has some 200,000 clones in its table, and roughly 86% of those were observed once. The ten most abundant clones make up roughly 8% of the sample.

Whole blood was collected in K2EDTA tubes by collaborating institutions according to the institutions' own protocols. For TCRbeta analysis, collaborators shipped samples in one of three forms: frozen whole blood, isolated PBMCs, or DNA extracted from either of those sample types. The specimen sequenced was peripheral blood. The source of this sequence is a woman between 50 and 59 years old with active or convalescent COVID-19.

The CDR3 here reads CASSKRGTDTQYF. The nucleotide sequence is given as TGTGCCAGCAGTAAGCGGGGCACAGATACGCAGTATTTT. The rearranged chain carries TRBV6-6 and TRBJ2-3; the D segment could be TRBD2, given 6 matching bases. V is cut by 5 bases and J by 1 base, and the space between the germline ends is 7 bases. In the germline V gene (reference sequence), CDR1 corresponds to MNHNY and CDR2 to SVGAGI. There are 13 amino acids in the CDR3, from cysteine to phenylalanine inclusive. The only DNA kept is the CDR3, 39 bases in frame from the first base.